The present T cell receptor beta chain was sequenced within a study of blood T cell repertoires in COVID-19 (dated by TCRdb to 2020 to 2022). Regarding the study in general: Samples from collaborators originated in the United States, Italy and Spain and spanned both the acute and convalescent phases of COVID-19. The material from the prospective study consisted of cDNA or gDNA derived from T cells, B-cell-depleted T cells, or PBMCs. The dataset comprised deeply sampled blood TCRbeta repertoires from subjects exposed to, actively infected with, or recovered from COVID-19. The repertoires were released in a freely available public database intended as a resource for research on the immune response to SARS-CoV-2. Samples came from the ongoing ImmuneRACE study (first 160 participants) plus 1,254 subjects from 6 global collaborators. Nearly every sample came with metadata listing a de-identified subject ID, COVID-19 status, age in years and sex. Where HLA class I and class II types were available, the types were taken from metadata supplied by the sample provider, not from assay-based typing. Results the study describes overall, beyond this receptor: The quantity of clinical and demographic metadata differed by source and by participant and was supplied without curation.

Whole blood was collected in K2EDTA tubes by collaborating institutions according to the institutions' own protocols. For TCRbeta analysis, collaborators shipped samples in one of three forms: frozen whole blood, isolated PBMCs, or DNA extracted from either of those sample types. TCRbeta CDR3 regions were amplified from genomic DNA using the immunoSEQ Assay, a bias-controlled multiplex PCR. From the authors' description of their analysis: The number of nucleated cells in each sample was estimated by amplification of reference gene primers within the assay. Sequence reads were collapsed and filtered to measure the absolute abundance of every unique TCRbeta CDR3 rearrangement. For each sample, productive Simpson clonality was calculated by taking the square root of Simpson's diversity index across productive rearrangements. Held by TCRdb, this immuneACCESS table contains in-frame sequences only and omits some clones. Under half of the omission traces to an unresolved V gene where checked; the cause of the rest is unknown. V, J and clone size are those of that table, while D and trimming were read from the DNA. The sample profile shows a few hundred thousand clones; 84% of them were found once. Approximately 18% of the sample belongs to the ten largest clones.

Between the V and J ends, shortened by 2 bases and 8 bases respectively, the junction contains 12 bases. Via the germline V gene, CDR1 is SGHTA and CDR2 FQGNSA. Measured from the cysteine to the phenylalanine, the CDR3 is 13 residues long. Of all the DNA, just the CDR3 is kept, 39 bases in frame from base 1. Points on this clone: This receptor's antigen is unknown. There are no base qualities to consult, and no much larger clone falls within one base. This sample also contains other DNA sequences that code for the same CDR3.

This receptor chain uses TRBV7-2 and TRBJ1-2; TRBD1 is possibly the D segment (5 matching bases). The source of this sequence is a woman older than 75 with active or convalescent COVID-19. Source material: peripheral blood. The nucleotides are TGTGCCAGCAGCTTACAGGGTTCGTACGGCTACACCTTC. This codes for CASSLQGSYGYTF.